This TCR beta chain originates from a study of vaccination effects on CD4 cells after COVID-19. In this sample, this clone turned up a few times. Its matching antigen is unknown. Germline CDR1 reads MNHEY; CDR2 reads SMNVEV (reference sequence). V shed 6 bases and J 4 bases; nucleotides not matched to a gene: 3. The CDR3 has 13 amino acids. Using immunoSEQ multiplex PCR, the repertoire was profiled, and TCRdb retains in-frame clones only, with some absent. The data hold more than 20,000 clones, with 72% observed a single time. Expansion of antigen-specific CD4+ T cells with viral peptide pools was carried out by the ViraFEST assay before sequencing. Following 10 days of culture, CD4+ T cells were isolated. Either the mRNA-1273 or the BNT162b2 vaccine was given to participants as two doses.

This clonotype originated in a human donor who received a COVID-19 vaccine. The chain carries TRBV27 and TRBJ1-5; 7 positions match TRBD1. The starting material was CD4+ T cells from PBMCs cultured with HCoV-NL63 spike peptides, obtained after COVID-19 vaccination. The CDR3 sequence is CASSSDRNQPQHF. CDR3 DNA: TGTGCCAGCAGCTCGGACAGGAATCAGCCCCAGCATTTT.